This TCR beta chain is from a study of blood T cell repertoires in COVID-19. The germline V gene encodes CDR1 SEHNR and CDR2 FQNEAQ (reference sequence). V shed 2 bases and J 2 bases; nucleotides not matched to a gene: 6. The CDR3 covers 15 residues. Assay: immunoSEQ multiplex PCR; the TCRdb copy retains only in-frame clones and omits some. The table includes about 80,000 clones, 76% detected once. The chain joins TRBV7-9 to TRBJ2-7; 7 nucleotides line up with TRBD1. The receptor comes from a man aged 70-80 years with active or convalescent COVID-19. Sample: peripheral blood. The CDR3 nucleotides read TGTGCCAGCAGCTTAAGTGGTACAGGGGCCTACGAGCAGTACTTC. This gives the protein CASSLSGTGAYEQYF.